This T cell receptor beta chain originates from a study of blood T cell repertoires in COVID-19. The overall study: COVID-19 samples from acute and convalescent phases originated in the United States, Italy and Spain.

In the authors' workflow: The authors estimated nucleated cell counts from reference gene primer amplification. This table comes from immunoSEQ multiplex PCR, and its TCRdb copy is limited to in-frame clones, with some not included. V and J calls and clone size are those listed in that table; D and trimming were worked out from the DNA. The table includes approximately 200,000 clones, roughly 84% detected once. Germline V gene data show CDR1 as KGHDR and CDR2 as SFDVKD. This CDR3 spans 15 amino acids. Losses at the gene ends were 3 bases for V and 7 bases for J; bases not matched to a gene: 7. V usage is TRBV24-1 and J usage is TRBJ2-3, with TRBD2 matching over 9 bases. Specimen: peripheral blood. This TCR came from a man between 40 and 49 years old with acute or convalescent COVID-19. DNA of the CDR3: TGTGCCACCAGTGATAGCGGGGGGTTCTCTTATACGCAGTATTTT. Protein: CATSDSGGFSYTQYF.